These 16 T cell receptor beta chains were all obtained from the same sample, sequenced in a study of T-cell reconstitution after alpha-beta-depleted transplantation in children. The TCRbeta library was prepared with unique molecular identifiers. MiXCR, applied by TCRdb to the PCR reads, yields one record per CDR3 protein. The top ten hold under 40% of the sample, which has approximately 47,000 distinct CDR3 sequences, around half seen once. The sample in question was peripheral blood, obtained before TCRalphabeta/CD19-depleted stem cell transplant. All receptors come from a boy younger than two with SCID, due to receive a stem cell transplant.

The chain recombines TRBV5-1 with TRBJ1-1, with D unclear. The germline V and J ends were trimmed by 0 bases and 0 bases, with 3 bases remaining between them. This CDR3 spans 13 amino acids. CDR1 and CDR2 from the germline V gene are SGHRS and YFSETQ. CDR3 in DNA: TGCGCCAGCAGCTTGGAGTTGAACACTGAAGCTTTCTTT. It is translated as CASSLELNTEAFF.

This clonotype was detected only a few times. This chain's CDR3 is CASSLSDSGANVLTF. The CDR3 nucleotides read TGTGCCAGCAGTTTAAGTGACTCTGGGGCCAACGTCCTGACTTTC. This chain links TRBV12-3 or TRBV12-4 with TRBJ2-6; no definite D call. The CDR3 runs 15 residues. V was cut by 2 bases and J by 0 bases, with 5 bases left in between.

In this sample, this clonotype turned up many times. The chain couples TRBV5-6 to TRBJ2-1, with 8 bases lining up with TRBD2. CDR1 and CDR2 from the germline V gene are SGHDT and YYEEEE. V shed 2 bases, J shed 6 bases, and the junction held 7 bases outside the gene matches. This CDR3 spans 15 amino acids. The CDR3 is CASSFLSGNLNEQFF. CDR3 nucleotide sequence: TGTGCCAGCAGCTTCCTTAGCGGGAACCTCAATGAGCAGTTCTTC.

The rearrangement uses TRBV29-1 and TRBJ2-7, with 10 bases aligning to TRBD1. Looked up from germline, CDR1 is SQVTM and CDR2 is ANQGSEA. The V and J ends lost 4 bases and 3 bases, in that order; junction bases with no gene match: 6. CDR3 length: 14 amino acids. The CDR3 bases are TGCAGCGTTGCAGGGACAGGGGAAGGCTACGAGCAGTACTTC. Translating gives CSVAGTGEGYEQYF.

There are a few counts of this clonotype. V is TRBV27 and J is TRBJ1-2; a possible D gene is TRBD1 (6 bases). CDR1 is MNHEY and CDR2 is SMNVEV in the germline V gene (reference sequence). This CDR3 is 15 amino acids long. V was trimmed by 3 bases and J by 4 bases, leaving 15 bases between them. CDR3 DNA: TGTGCCAGCAGTTTGAAGGGACACGGGGCCTATGGCTACACCTTC. It is translated as CASSLKGHGAYGYTF.

The V gene is TRBV7-9, the J gene TRBJ1-5; D uncertain. V was pared by 5 bases and J by 9 bases, with 17 bases between. Germline lookup yields CDR1 SEHNR and CDR2 FQNEAQ (reference sequence). The CDR3 length is 14 residues. In nucleotides, the CDR3 is TGTGCCAGCAGCCCAGGAGCAGACTGGACGCCCCAGCATTTT. Translation: CASSPGADWTPQHF.

CDR3 coding DNA: TGTGCCAGCAGCCTGAACAGGGAGGCCCGCTACGAGCAGTACTTC. It is translated as CASSLNREARYEQYF. The V gene is TRBV7-6, the J gene TRBJ2-7; D tentatively reads TRBD1 or TRBD2 (6 bases each). CDR1 is SGHVS and CDR2 is FNYEAQ in the germline V gene. Trimming removed 5 bases from V and 3 bases from J, with 17 bases in between. This CDR3 is built from 15 residues.

This chain connects TRBV28 to TRBJ1-1, with D unresolved. Trimming took off 7 bases at V and 1 base at J, with 4 bases between the two ends. Germline values: CDR1 MDHEN, CDR2 SYDVKM. The CDR3 contains 11 residues. The CDR3, as DNA: TGTGCCAGCACGGCGAACACTGAAGCTTTCTTT. Translated, it gives CASTANTEAFF.

V is TRBV5-1 and J is TRBJ2-7; 7 positions agree with TRBD1. With V trimmed by 3 bases and J by 1 base, 7 bases remained unmatched. Germline V gives CDR1 SGHRS, CDR2 YFSETQ. This CDR3 contains 15 residues. The CDR3 DNA reads TGCGCCAGCAGCTCCGACAGGGTCCCTTCCTACGAGCAGTACTTC. As protein: CASSSDRVPSYEQYF.

This chain links TRBV20-1 with TRBJ1-2; TRBD1 is a possible D gene (6 bases). This CDR3 region has 15 residues. V was shortened by 1 base and J by 5 bases, with 17 bases between the two germline ends. Germline V lookup: CDR1 DFQATT, CDR2 SNEGSKA (reference sequence). The DNA of the CDR3 is TGCAGTGCTAGAGCGGGGGGGCAGGTTGGGTATGGCTACACCTTC. It is translated as CSARAGGQVGYGYTF.

The chain employs TRBV5-1 and TRBJ1-4, with TRBD1 matching 10 bases. The CDR3 loop spans 17 amino acids. CDR1 is SGHRS, CDR2 YFSETQ, per germline. V shed 0 bases, J shed 3 bases, and the junction held 5 bases outside the gene matches. In DNA form, the CDR3 reads TGCGCCAGCAGCTTGGGACAGGGGGCGCGTTCTAATGAAAAACTGTTTTTT. Translating it yields CASSLGQGARSNEKLFF.

V is TRBV19 and J is TRBJ2-3, with 8 bases matching TRBD2. Trimming removed 4 bases from V and 6 bases from J; junction bases left unmatched: 12. CDR1 is LNHDA and CDR2 is SQIVND in the germline V gene (reference sequence). This CDR3 comprises 16 residues. The CDR3 region has the DNA TGTGCCAGTAGTACCCTAGCGGGTCTATCTCAGGATACGCAGTATTTT. This translates into CASSTLAGLSQDTQYF.

This CDR3 reads CASSEGAGATYNEQFF. The CDR3 coding sequence is TGTGCCAGCAGTGAAGGGGCGGGGGCCACCTACAATGAGCAGTTCTTC. This rearrangement joins TRBV6-1 to TRBJ2-1; a weak D match, TRBD2 (7 bases). This CDR3 has 16 residues. Germline V lookup: CDR1 MNHNS, CDR2 SASEGT. The V end lost 1 base, the J end lost 2 bases, and 12 bases lay between the germline ends.

V usage is TRBV5-1 and J usage is TRBJ1-4; D ambiguous. V was clipped by 0 bases and J by 4 bases, with 7 bases between them. In germline, CDR1 is SGHRS, CDR2 YFSETQ. This CDR3 has 14 amino acids. CDR3 nucleotide sequence: TGCGCCAGCAGCTTGGACCGATTTAATGAAAAACTGTTTTTT. Amino acid sequence: CASSLDRFNEKLFF.

This clonotype came up many times. The chain has TRBV20-1 and TRBJ2-3, with D possibly being TRBD1 (6 bases). V lost 6 bases and J lost 2, with 12 bases in between. CDR1 is DFQATT, CDR2 SNEGSKA, per germline (reference sequence). The CDR3 sequence is 13 residues long. This CDR3 reads CSAVQGLTDTQYF. CDR3 sequence (DNA): TGCAGTGCGGTACAGGGTCTCACAGATACGCAGTATTTT.

For this clonotype: A read error may be the cause here, since a much bigger clone is one base away. V gene TRBV12-3 or TRBV12-4 combines with J gene TRBJ1-5; D is unresolved. This CDR3 spans 12 amino acids. V lost 5 bases, J lost 4 bases, and 6 bases lay in between. CDR3 in amino acids: CASSPVNQPQHF. CDR3 DNA sequence: TGTGCCAGCAGTCCGGTTAATCAGCCCCAGCATTTT.